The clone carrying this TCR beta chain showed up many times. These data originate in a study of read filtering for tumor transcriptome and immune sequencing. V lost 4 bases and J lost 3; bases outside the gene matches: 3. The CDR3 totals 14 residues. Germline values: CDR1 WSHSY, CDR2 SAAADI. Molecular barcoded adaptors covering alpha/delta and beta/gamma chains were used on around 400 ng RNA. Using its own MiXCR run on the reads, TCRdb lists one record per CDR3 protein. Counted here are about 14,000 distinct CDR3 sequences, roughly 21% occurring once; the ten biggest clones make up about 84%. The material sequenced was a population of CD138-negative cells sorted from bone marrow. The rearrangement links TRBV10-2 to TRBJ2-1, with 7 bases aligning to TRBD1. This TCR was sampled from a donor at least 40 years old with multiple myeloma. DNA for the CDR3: TGCGCCAGCAGTGGAGACAGGGTCTACAATGAGCAGTTCTTC. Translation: CASSGDRVYNEQFF.